This TCR beta chain was sequenced during a study of T cell responses to AZD1222 COVID-19 vaccine. Study-wide points: Donors were chiefly white British, with a greater number of females, and clonal diversity was perhaps underestimated.

Concerning this clone: Its matching antigen is unknown.

Sequencing was performed with immunoSEQ multiplex PCR; in TCRdb, only in-frame clones are kept and a portion is missing. The sample lists 200,000 or so clones, 80% to 90% occurring once. Between the trimmed V and J ends, which lost 0 bases and 9 bases, there was a span of 8 bases. This CDR3 has 11 amino acids. Germline CDR1 and CDR2: GTSNPN and SVGIG (reference sequence). This sequence joins TRBV30 and TRBJ1-2; D gene uncertain. This material consisted of peripheral blood, taken on day 0 of AZD1222 vaccination. The receptor comes from an adult in good health. CDR3 in DNA: TGTGCCTGGAGTGTACTAAGGAGCTACACCTTC. As protein: CAWSVLRSYTF.